This entry is about one T cell receptor (beta chain). Its antigen is unidentified. The DNA is omitted, as the CDR3 cannot be located on it reliably, and the CDR3 follows TCRdb's listing. The CDR3 adds up to 14 amino acids, both ends counted. Germline CDR1 SGDLS, CDR2 YYNGEE. This record comes from a study of radiation and T cells in renal cell carcinoma. Study information: Nephrectomy followed 15 Gy stereotactic body radiation by 4 weeks. Study observations and caveats: Without pretreatment biopsies, baseline tumor clonotype presence was undetermined. From baseline, blood top tumor clonotypes peaked at 2 weeks post-radiation.

Stated time point: blood 2 weeks post-SBRT. Treatment reported: 15 Gy SBRT to primary tumor, nephrectomy 4 weeks later. This renal cell carcinoma was of the clear cell type. The repertoire was sequenced with immunoSEQ multiplex PCR; TCRdb's copy has only in-frame clones and lacks some. Of around 130,000 clones in the sample, about 88% were seen once. Sequencing was performed on blood, taken from a patient whose treatment included radiotherapy and nephrectomy. V is TRBV9 and J is TRBJ1-4. The TCR sequence derives from a woman in her 70s with renal cell carcinoma. CDR3 sequence reads: CASSVGPGGEKLFF.